This T cell receptor beta chain was captured by sequencing in a study of blood T cell repertoires in COVID-19. Whole-study context: Samples of COVID-19 (acute and convalescent) were obtained from the United States, Italy and Spain.

The V end lost 3 bases, the J end lost 10 bases, and 19 bases lay between the germline ends. The CDR3 contains 16 residues. Germline V gene data show CDR1 as KGHSH and CDR2 as LQKENI. Methods used by the authors: Amplification of reference gene primers provided the estimated nucleated cell counts. The data were produced by immunoSEQ multiplex PCR, yet TCRdb's version contains in-frame clones alone and is incomplete. V and J calls and clone size are as listed in that table; D and trimming were resolved from the DNA. The table shows 220,000 or so clones, with 82% occurring only once. This clone has only one observation.

The chain recombines TRBV18 with TRBJ1-6, with a possible D match to TRBD1 (6 bases). The receptor was derived from an elderly woman with COVID-19, enrolled during active disease. The specimen sequenced was peripheral blood. Here the CDR3 reads CASSPSTGPTASPLHF. CDR3 coding DNA: TGTGCCAGCTCACCCTCGACAGGACCGACGGCATCACCCCTCCACTTT.